The rows below give T cell receptor beta chains drawn from one sample of a study of long-term antiretroviral therapy in people with HIV. Data came from immunoSEQ multiplex PCR; TCRdb stores just in-frame clones and leaves some out. Among about 30,000 clones listed, 75% to 95% were seen once. Here the sequenced sample was unsorted PBMCs, taken roughly 5 years after starting antiretroviral therapy. Receptors were obtained from a middle-aged woman with HIV. CDR3s include the opening cysteine and the closing phenylalanine or tryptophan. The D gene is left open where the match is weak. Size values are once, few and many counts, or a class for expanded clones, and some rows have none.

V gene: TRBV30
clone size: once
D gene: -
J gene: TRBJ2-4
CDR3 DNA: TGTGCCTGGAGTGTCCCCCACGGGTGGGAAAACATTCAGTACTTC
CDR3 protein: CAWSVPHGWENIQYF

V gene: TRBV18
clone size: -
D gene: -
J gene: TRBJ2-5
CDR3 DNA: TGTGCCAGCTCACCGGGACATCCTTCCCAAGAGACCCAGTACTTC
CDR3 protein: CASSPGHPSQETQYF

V gene: TRBV10-3
clone size: -
D gene: TRBD1
J gene: TRBJ1-1
CDR3 DNA: TGTGCCATCAGTGGCAGGGGGTTTGAAGCTTTCTTT
CDR3 protein: CAISGRGFEAFF

V gene: TRBV11-3
clone size: -
D gene: TRBD1
J gene: TRBJ2-1
CDR3 DNA: TGTGCCAGCAGCTTAGATAGTTTACAGGGGTCCTACAATGAGCAGTTCTTC
CDR3 protein: CASSLDSLQGSYNEQFF

V gene: TRBV5-8
clone size: -
D gene: -
J gene: TRBJ1-1
CDR3 DNA: TGTGCCAGCAGCTTGGCCCGAAACACTGAAGCTTTCTTT
CDR3 protein: CASSLARNTEAFF

V gene: TRBV2
clone size: -
D gene: -
J gene: TRBJ1-1
CDR3 DNA: TGTGCCAGCAGTGCGGGGGCCACTGAAGCTTTCTTT
CDR3 protein: CASSAGATEAFF

V gene: TRBV29-1
clone size: -
D gene: -
J gene: TRBJ1-1
CDR3 DNA: TGCAGCGTTGTGCGGGCCGGAAACGAGGAAGCTTTCTTT
CDR3 protein: CSVVRAGNEEAFF

V gene: TRBV4-3
clone size: -
D gene: TRBD1
J gene: TRBJ1-1
CDR3 DNA: TGCGCCAGCAGCCACCCGGACAGGGCGGCTGAAGCTTTCTTT
CDR3 protein: CASSHPDRAAEAFF

V gene: TRBV5-1
clone size: -
D gene: TRBD1
J gene: TRBJ1-6
CDR3 DNA: TGCGCCAGCAGCTTGCAGGGGGTTAATTCACCCCTCCACTTT
CDR3 protein: CASSLQGVNSPLHF

V gene: TRBV6-4
clone size: -
D gene: -
J gene: TRBJ2-1
CDR3 DNA: TGTGCCAGCAGCACTTCGATGGACAACTACAATGAGCAGTTCTTC
CDR3 protein: CASSTSMDNYNEQFF

V gene: TRBV6-1
clone size: -
D gene: -
J gene: TRBJ2-1
CDR3 DNA: TGTGCCAGCAGTCCCCTCAGAGGCTCCTACAATGAGCAGTTCTTC
CDR3 protein: CASSPLRGSYNEQFF

V gene: TRBV7-9
clone size: -
D gene: -
J gene: TRBJ2-1
CDR3 DNA: TGTGCCAGCAGCCCAGTGTCCGGGAACATCAATGAGCAGTTCTTC
CDR3 protein: CASSPVSGNINEQFF

V gene: TRBV2
clone size: -
D gene: -
J gene: TRBJ1-5
CDR3 DNA: TGTGCCAGCAGCGCGGCAGTAATAAAGGAGAGGGATCATCAGCCCCAGCATTTT
CDR3 protein: CASSAAVIKERDHQPQHF

V gene: TRBV6-5
clone size: -
D gene: TRBD2
J gene: TRBJ2-1
CDR3 DNA: TGTGCCAGCAGCCGACTAGCGGGGAACAATGAGCAGTTCTTC
CDR3 protein: CASSRLAGNNEQFF

V gene: TRBV7-9
clone size: -
D gene: TRBD1
J gene: TRBJ1-2
CDR3 DNA: TGTGCCAGCAGCTATCCGGGACAGAGAGCTAACTATGGCTACACCTTC
CDR3 protein: CASSYPGQRANYGYTF

V gene: TRBV9
clone size: -
D gene: TRBD2
J gene: TRBJ2-3
CDR3 DNA: TGTGCCAGCAGCAAGGGACTAGCGGCTAGCACAGATACGCAGTATTTT
CDR3 protein: CASSKGLAASTDTQYF

V gene: TRBV7-6
clone size: -
D gene: -
J gene: TRBJ2-7
CDR3 DNA: TGTGCCAGCAGCATGACCCCCGGCCTCGGGGCCTACGAGCAGTACTTC
CDR3 protein: CASSMTPGLGAYEQYF

V gene: TRBV6-1
clone size: once
D gene: -
J gene: TRBJ1-5
CDR3 DNA: TGTGCCAGCACCCCTAATTATAGCAATCAGCCCCAGCATTTT
CDR3 protein: CASTPNYSNQPQHF

V gene: TRBV5-1
clone size: -
D gene: TRBD1
J gene: TRBJ2-5
CDR3 DNA: TGCGCCAGCAGCTTGGCCGACAGGGGTTCGGAGACCCAGTACTTC
CDR3 protein: CASSLADRGSETQYF

V gene: TRBV5-6
clone size: -
D gene: -
J gene: TRBJ2-7
CDR3 DNA: TGTGCCAGCAGCGCTGAGGACGGCCCCTACGAGCAGTACTTC
CDR3 protein: CASSAEDGPYEQYF

V gene: TRBV5-5
clone size: -
D gene: -
J gene: TRBJ1-2
CDR3 DNA: TGTGCCAGCAGCGGAGGACTACTGTTCTATGGCTACACCTTC
CDR3 protein: CASSGGLLFYGYTF

V gene: TRBV7-9
clone size: -
D gene: -
J gene: TRBJ2-1
CDR3 DNA: TGTGCCAGCAACCCGGTCGTGACGAACAATGAGCAGTTCTTC
CDR3 protein: CASNPVVTNNEQFF

V gene: TRBV7-2
clone size: -
D gene: -
J gene: TRBJ2-1
CDR3 DNA: TGTGCCAGCAGCTTTATGGCAGCCGGACAGTTCTTC
CDR3 protein: CASSFMAAGQFF

V gene: TRBV6-1
clone size: once
D gene: -
J gene: TRBJ2-3
CDR3 DNA: TGTGCCAGCAGTCCGGGACCTAGCACAGATACGCAGTATTTT
CDR3 protein: CASSPGPSTDTQYF

V gene: TRBV9
clone size: -
D gene: -
J gene: TRBJ1-1
CDR3 DNA: TGTGCCAGCAGCGGGACATTGAACACTGAAGCTTTCTTT
CDR3 protein: CASSGTLNTEAFF

V gene: TRBV5-1
clone size: -
D gene: -
J gene: TRBJ2-2
CDR3 DNA: TGCGCCAGCAGCCCATCTCAACAGGGAGTCGGGGAGCTGTTTTTT
CDR3 protein: CASSPSQQGVGELFF

V gene: TRBV11-2
clone size: -
D gene: -
J gene: TRBJ1-1
CDR3 DNA: TGTGCCAGCAGCTTAGGGGTCGACCTCATGAACACTGAAGCTTTCTTT
CDR3 protein: CASSLGVDLMNTEAFF

V gene: TRBV7-9
clone size: -
D gene: TRBD1
J gene: TRBJ1-1
CDR3 DNA: TGTGCCAGCAGCTTAGGGACAGGGGAGGTCACTGAAGCTTTCTTT
CDR3 protein: CASSLGTGEVTEAFF

V gene: TRBV6-5
clone size: -
D gene: -
J gene: TRBJ1-1
CDR3 DNA: TGTGCCAGCAGAGAGGGCACCACTGAAGCTTTCTTT
CDR3 protein: CASREGTTEAFF

V gene: TRBV6-5
clone size: -
D gene: -
J gene: TRBJ1-3
CDR3 DNA: TGTGCCAGCCAAGGGGGCTCTGGAAACACCATATATTTT
CDR3 protein: CASQGGSGNTIYF

V gene: TRBV4-1
clone size: -
D gene: TRBD2
J gene: TRBJ2-1
CDR3 DNA: TGCGCCAGCAGCCATAGCGGGAGGGTATACAATGAGCAGTTCTTC
CDR3 protein: CASSHSGRVYNEQFF

V gene: TRBV5-4
clone size: -
D gene: -
J gene: TRBJ1-1
CDR3 DNA: TGTGCCAGCAGCTCGGGGGGGGTTGAAGCTTTCTTT
CDR3 protein: CASSSGGVEAFF

V gene: TRBV6-4
clone size: -
D gene: TRBD1
J gene: TRBJ2-2
CDR3 DNA: TGTGCCAGCAGTGACTTGCCGGGACAGGGGAACACCGGGGAGCTGTTTTTT
CDR3 protein: CASSDLPGQGNTGELFF

V gene: TRBV7-6
clone size: -
D gene: -
J gene: TRBJ1-4
CDR3 DNA: TGTGCCAGCAGCTTAGAGGCTCTGGGGTCAACTAATGAAAAACTGTTTTTT
CDR3 protein: CASSLEALGSTNEKLFF

V gene: TRBV5-1
clone size: few
D gene: -
J gene: TRBJ2-6
CDR3 DNA: TGCGCCAGCAGCGTACAGGGTATCTCTGGGGCCAACGTCCTGACTTTC
CDR3 protein: CASSVQGISGANVLTF

V gene: TRBV7-8
clone size: -
D gene: -
J gene: TRBJ1-1
CDR3 DNA: TGTGCCAGCAGCTTAGAATGGGCACTGAACACTGAAGCTTTCTTT
CDR3 protein: CASSLEWALNTEAFF

V gene: TRBV7-6
clone size: -
D gene: -
J gene: TRBJ1-1
CDR3 DNA: TGTGCCAGCAGCGCAGGACAGAACACTGAAGCTTTCTTT
CDR3 protein: CASSAGQNTEAFF

V gene: TRBV27
clone size: -
D gene: -
J gene: TRBJ1-5
CDR3 DNA: TGTGCCAGCAGTTTAAACATTTATCAGCCCCAGCATTTT
CDR3 protein: CASSLNIYQPQHF

V gene: TRBV4-1
clone size: once
D gene: -
J gene: TRBJ1-2
CDR3 DNA: TGCGCCAGCAGCCAAGACGGATGGGGGGATGGCTACACCTTC
CDR3 protein: CASSQDGWGDGYTF

V gene: TRBV15
clone size: -
D gene: TRBD1
J gene: TRBJ1-2
CDR3 DNA: TGTGCCACCAGCAGAGATCCCAACAGGGGGCTGAGCTATGGCTACACCTTC
CDR3 protein: CATSRDPNRGLSYGYTF

V gene: TRBV11-3
clone size: -
D gene: -
J gene: TRBJ2-7
CDR3 DNA: TGTGCCAGCAGTAAGGGCGGGCAGTTGGGATCCTACGAGCAGTACTTC
CDR3 protein: CASSKGGQLGSYEQYF

V gene: TRBV5-1
clone size: -
D gene: -
J gene: TRBJ1-2
CDR3 DNA: TGCGCCAGCAGCGGCGACGGGCGTTGGGACTACACCTTC
CDR3 protein: CASSGDGRWDYTF